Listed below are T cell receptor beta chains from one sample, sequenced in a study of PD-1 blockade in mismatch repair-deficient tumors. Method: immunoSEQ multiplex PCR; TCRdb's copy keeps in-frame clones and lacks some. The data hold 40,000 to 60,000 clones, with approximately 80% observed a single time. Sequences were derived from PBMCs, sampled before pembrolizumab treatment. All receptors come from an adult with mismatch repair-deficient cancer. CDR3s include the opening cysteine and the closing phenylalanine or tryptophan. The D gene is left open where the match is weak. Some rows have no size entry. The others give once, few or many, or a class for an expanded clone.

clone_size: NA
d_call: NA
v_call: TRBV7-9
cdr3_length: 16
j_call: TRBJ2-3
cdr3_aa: CASSLRLAPQIDTQYF
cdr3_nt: TGTGCCAGCAGCTTACGGCTAGCTCCGCAGATAGATACGCAGTATTTT

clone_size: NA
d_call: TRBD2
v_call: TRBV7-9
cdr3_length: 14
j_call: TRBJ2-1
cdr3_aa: CASSRLAGGNEQFF
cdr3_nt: TGTGCCAGCAGCCGTCTAGCGGGAGGCAATGAGCAGTTCTTC

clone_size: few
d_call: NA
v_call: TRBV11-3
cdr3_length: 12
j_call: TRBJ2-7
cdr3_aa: CASSLISDEQYF
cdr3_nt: TGTGCCAGCAGCTTAATCAGCGACGAGCAGTACTTC

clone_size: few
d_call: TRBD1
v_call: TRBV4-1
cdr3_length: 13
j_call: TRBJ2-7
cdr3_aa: CASSQEFRDRKYF
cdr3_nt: TGCGCCAGCAGCCAAGAGTTTCGGGACAGAAAGTACTTC

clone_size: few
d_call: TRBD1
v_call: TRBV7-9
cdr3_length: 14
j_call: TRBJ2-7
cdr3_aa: CASSSTGSAYEQYF
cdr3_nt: TGTGCCAGCAGCTCGACAGGGAGCGCCTACGAGCAGTACTTC

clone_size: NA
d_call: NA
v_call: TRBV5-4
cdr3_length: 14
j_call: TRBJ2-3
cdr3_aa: CASSWSGSTDTQYF
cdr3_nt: TGTGCCAGCAGCTGGTCAGGAAGCACAGATACGCAGTATTTT

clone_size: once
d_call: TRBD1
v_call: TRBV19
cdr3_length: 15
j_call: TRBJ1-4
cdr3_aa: CASTPDRGTNEKLFF
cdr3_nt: TGTGCCAGTACCCCGGACAGGGGTACTAATGAAAAACTGTTTTTT

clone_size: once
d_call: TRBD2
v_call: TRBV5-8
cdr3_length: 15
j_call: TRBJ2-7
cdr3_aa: CASSSGLAGWDEQYF
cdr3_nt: TGTGCCAGCAGCTCCGGACTAGCGGGATGGGACGAGCAGTACTTC

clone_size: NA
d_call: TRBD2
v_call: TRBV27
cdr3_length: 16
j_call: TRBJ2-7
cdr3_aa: CASSLAGLAGPYEQYF
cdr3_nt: TGTGCCAGCAGTTTAGCTGGACTAGCGGGACCCTACGAGCAGTACTTC

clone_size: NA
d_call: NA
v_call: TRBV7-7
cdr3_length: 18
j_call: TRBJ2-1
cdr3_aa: CASSPVSGTGGSYNEQFF
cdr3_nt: TGTGCTAGCAGCCCCGTTAGTGGGACCGGGGGCTCCTACAATGAGCAGTTCTTC

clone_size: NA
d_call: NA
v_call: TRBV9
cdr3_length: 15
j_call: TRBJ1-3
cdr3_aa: CASSVVPGWENTIYF
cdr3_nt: TGTGCCAGCAGCGTAGTCCCGGGTTGGGAAAACACCATATATTTT

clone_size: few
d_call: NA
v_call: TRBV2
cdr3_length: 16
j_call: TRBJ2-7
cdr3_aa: CASSFPVGQSSYEQYF
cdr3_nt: TGTGCCAGCAGTTTCCCGGTTGGACAGAGTTCCTACGAGCAGTACTTC